This entry features one T cell receptor (beta chain) sequence. The entry originates in a study of shared clonotypes between healthy human individuals. Methods used by the authors: Because ImmunoSEQ provided only junction sequences with no quality scores, the filtering differed. Here immunoSEQ multiplex PCR was the method, and the copy in TCRdb shows in-frame clones only, minus some. From that table come the V and J calls and clone size; the DNA was used to work out D and trimming. The repertoire includes a few million clones, around nine tenths of them detected once, and 0.13% to 0.15% sits in the top ten. With 0 bases clipped from V and 6 bases from J, the junction kept 7 bases outside the gene matches. This CDR3 is built from 16 residues. Germline V gives CDR1 MNHNY, CDR2 SVGAGI (reference sequence).

The chain combines TRBV6-6 with TRBJ2-3; 9 positions agree with TRBD1. This TCR was recovered from a man in his late teens or twenties in good health. Material for sequencing was naive CD4+ T cells sorted from blood. Stated subset: CD45RA+ positively selected. CDR3 DNA sequence: TGTGCCAGCAGTTACTCCCGGGACAGGGAGAGGGATACGCAGTATTTT. Translated, it gives CASSYSRDRERDTQYF.